Each of the 7 T cell receptor beta chains below was sequenced from the same sample in a study of shared clonotypes between healthy human individuals. Using immunoSEQ multiplex PCR, the repertoire was profiled, and TCRdb retains in-frame clones only, with some absent. This table has more than 2 million clones, around 93% appearing once. Naivety among CD8 cells was defined by CD45RO negativity and positive CCR7 selection, thereby excluding terminally differentiated effector memory CD45RA+ cells. What was sequenced was naive CD8+ T cells from PBMCs. These receptors all come from a young man in good health. Some clones in this sample may be carry-over from other donors' samples.

The J gene is TRBJ2-1, the V gene TRBV5-6; 11 nucleotides align to TRBD2. With V trimmed by 4 bases and J by 2 bases, 8 bases remained unmatched. Germline CDR1 is SGHDT and CDR2 is YYEEEE. The CDR3 is 17 residues long. The CDR3 loop is CASSPDTSGSPYNEQFF. The CDR3 DNA sequence: TGTGCCAGCAGCCCCGATACTAGCGGGAGCCCCTACAATGAGCAGTTCTTC.

The chain has TRBV27 and TRBJ2-7, with TRBD2 as a possible D gene (6 bases). The CDR3 is 15 residues long. Germline-derived CDR1 and CDR2 are MNHEY and SMNVEV (reference sequence). Trimming took 3 bases from V and 0 from J, leaving 12 bases between them. CDR3 nucleotide sequence: TGTGCCAGCAGTTTGGCGGGGCGTCACTCCTACGAGCAGTACTTC. Residues: CASSLAGRHSYEQYF.

J is TRBJ1-2 and V is TRBV4-1; 7 bases map to TRBD1. The germline V gene encodes CDR1 MGHRA and CDR2 YSYEKL. The V and J ends lost 2 bases and 2 bases, in that order; junction bases with no gene match: 5. The CDR3 is 15 amino acids. DNA for the CDR3: TGCGCCAGCAGCCAACTAAGGGGGCCGAACTATGGCTACACCTTC. Residues: CASSQLRGPNYGYTF.

This chain connects TRBV7-6 to TRBJ2-7, with D unresolved. Germline assignment: CDR1 SGHVS and CDR2 FNYEAQ. The length of the CDR3 is 14 residues. V lost 1 base to trimming and J lost 7 bases, with 14 bases between them. CDR3 sequence: CASSLVAGQSEQYF. The CDR3 DNA sequence: TGTGCCAGCAGCTTAGTTGCCGGGCAGTCAGAGCAGTACTTC.

Concerning this clone: Other nucleotide sequences from this sample produce the same CDR3. The chain has TRBV27 and TRBJ1-5; 7 positions match TRBD1. Germline V lookup: CDR1 MNHEY, CDR2 SMNVEV (reference sequence). This CDR3 region has 14 residues. The V gene end was trimmed by 4 bases and the J gene end by 7 bases; junction bases not matched to a gene: 7. CDR3 DNA sequence: TGTGCCAGCAGTTCCAGACAGGGTGGCCAGCCCCAGCATTTT. It yields the protein CASSSRQGGQPQHF.

This chain uses TRBV27 with TRBJ1-2; the D gene is possibly TRBD1 (5 bases). Trimming shortened V by 5 bases and J by 4 bases, and 17 bases separated the two germline ends. The CDR3 covers 15 residues. Germline lookup yields CDR1 MNHEY and CDR2 SMNVEV (reference sequence). The CDR3 reads CASSTRDSRVYGYTF. The CDR3 bases are TGTGCCAGCAGTACTCGAGACAGCCGAGTCTATGGCTACACCTTC.

The chain links TRBV19 to TRBJ2-7; D is uncertain. CDR3 length equals 13 residues. The ends were cut back, 7 bases at V and 3 bases at J, with 13 bases in the middle. Germline V gives CDR1 LNHDA, CDR2 SQIVND (reference sequence). The CDR3 DNA is TGTGCCAGTAAATCGACGGGTTACTACGAGCAGTACTTC. Its translation: CASKSTGYYEQYF.